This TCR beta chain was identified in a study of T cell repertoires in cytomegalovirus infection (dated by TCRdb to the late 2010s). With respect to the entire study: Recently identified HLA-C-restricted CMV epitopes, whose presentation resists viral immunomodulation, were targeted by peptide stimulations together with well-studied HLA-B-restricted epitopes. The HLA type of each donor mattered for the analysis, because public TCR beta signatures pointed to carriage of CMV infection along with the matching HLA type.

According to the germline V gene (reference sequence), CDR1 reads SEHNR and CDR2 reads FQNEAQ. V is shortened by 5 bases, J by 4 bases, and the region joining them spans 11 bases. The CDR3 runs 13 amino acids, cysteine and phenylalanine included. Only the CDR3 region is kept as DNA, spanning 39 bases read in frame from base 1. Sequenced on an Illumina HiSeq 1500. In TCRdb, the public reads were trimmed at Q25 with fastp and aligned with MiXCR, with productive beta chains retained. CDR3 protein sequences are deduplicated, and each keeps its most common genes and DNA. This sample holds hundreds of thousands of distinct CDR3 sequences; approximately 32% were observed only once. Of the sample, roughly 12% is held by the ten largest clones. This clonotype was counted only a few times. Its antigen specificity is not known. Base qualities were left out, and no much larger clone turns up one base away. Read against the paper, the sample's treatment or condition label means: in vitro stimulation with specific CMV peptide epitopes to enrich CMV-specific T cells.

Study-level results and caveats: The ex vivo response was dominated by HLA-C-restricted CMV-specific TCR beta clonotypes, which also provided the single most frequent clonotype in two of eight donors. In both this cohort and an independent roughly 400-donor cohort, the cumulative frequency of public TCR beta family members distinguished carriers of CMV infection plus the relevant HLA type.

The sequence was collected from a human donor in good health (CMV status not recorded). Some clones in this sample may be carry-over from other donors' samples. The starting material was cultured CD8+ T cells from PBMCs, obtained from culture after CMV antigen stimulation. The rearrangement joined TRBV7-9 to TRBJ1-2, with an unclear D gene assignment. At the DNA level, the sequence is TGTGCCAGCAGCGCGGCCGCCGGCTATGGCTACACCTTC. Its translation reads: CASSAAAGYGYTF. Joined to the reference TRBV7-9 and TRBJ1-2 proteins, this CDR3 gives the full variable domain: DTGVSQNPRHKITKRGQNVTFRCDPISEHNRLYWYRQTLGQGPEFLTYFQNEAQLEKSRLLSDRFSAERPKGSFSTLEIQRTEQGDSAMYLCASSAAAGYGYTFGSGTRLTVV.